Listed below are T cell receptor beta chains from one sample, sequenced in a study of blood T cell repertoires in COVID-19. The data were produced by immunoSEQ multiplex PCR, yet TCRdb's version contains in-frame clones alone and is incomplete. Among 55,000 to 70,000 clones listed, 85% to 90% were seen once. Sequencing used PBMCs or T cells enriched from blood (not recorded which). The receptors originated from a middle-aged woman who had recovered from COVID-19. The CDR3 runs from the conserved cysteine through the conserved F or W. The D gene is left open where the match is weak. The size field is filled for only some rows; it gives once, few, many or a size class.

J gene,V gene,D gene,clone size,CDR3 DNA,CDR3 protein
TRBJ2-1,TRBV3-1/TRBV3-2,TRBD2,.,TGTGCCAGCAGCCCCCCCACCGGACTAGCGGACAATGAGCAGTTCTTC,CASSPPTGLADNEQFF
TRBJ1-5,TRBV4-2,.,few,TGTGCCAGCAGCCAAGATGAACAGAGCTTAGGACAGCCCCAGCATTTT,CASSQDEQSLGQPQHF
TRBJ2-3,TRBV11-3,TRBD2,.,TGTGCCAGCAGCTTAGGGCTAGCGGGGGGCGAAGATACGCAGTATTTT,CASSLGLAGGEDTQYF
TRBJ1-5,TRBV19,.,.,TGTGCCAGTAGTATTGACAGAAGCAATCAGCCCCAGCATTTT,CASSIDRSNQPQHF
TRBJ1-1,TRBV9,.,.,TGTGCCAGCAGCGTAGCTACGGGGATGAGCGCTGAAGCTTTCTTT,CASSVATGMSAEAFF
TRBJ1-2,TRBV27,.,.,TGTGCCAGCAGTTTGATGGGAGGTAGTGGCTACACCTTC,CASSLMGGSGYTF
TRBJ2-7,TRBV6-5,TRBD1,.,TGTGCCAGCAGTCGGGACAGACCCTACGAGCAGTACTTC,CASSRDRPYEQYF
TRBJ1-2,TRBV2,.,.,TGTGCCAGCAGTGACAGGGGACAAGACTATGGCTACACCTTC,CASSDRGQDYGYTF
TRBJ2-5,TRBV7-9,TRBD2,.,TGTGCCAGCAGCTTAAGGTCTAGCGGGACCCAAGAGACCCAGTACTTC,CASSLRSSGTQETQYF
TRBJ1-5,TRBV4-1,.,.,TGCGCCAGCAGCCAAGACAGGGGATCGTCTCAGCCCCAGCATTTT,CASSQDRGSSQPQHF
TRBJ2-5,TRBV2,TRBD1,.,TGTGCCAGCAGTATCCTGGGACAGGGAGGGGAGACCCAGTACTTC,CASSILGQGGETQYF
TRBJ2-1,TRBV25-1,.,.,TGTGCCAGCAGTGATATGAGTAATGAGCAGTTCTTC,CASSDMSNEQFF
TRBJ2-5,TRBV11-2,TRBD2,.,TGTGCCAGCAGCCCGCCCGGGGGGTTTCAGGGTTGGGAGACCCAGTACTTC,CASSPPGGFQGWETQYF
TRBJ2-1,TRBV5-4,.,.,TGTGCCAGCAGCTCGGGGGGCGCTGGGCAGTTCTTC,CASSSGGAGQFF
TRBJ2-3,TRBV10-3,.,.,TGTGCCATCAGTAGAAACCCCATTTTAGAAGATACGCAGTATTTT,CAISRNPILEDTQYF
TRBJ1-6,TRBV19,.,.,TGTGCCAGTAGTATAGGACAGGAGAATTCACCCCTCCACTTT,CASSIGQENSPLHF
TRBJ1-4,TRBV7-9,TRBD1,.,TGTGCCAGCAGCTCAATTCCCGGGACAGGGGTCGGATCAAATGAAAAACTGTTTTTT,CASSSIPGTGVGSNEKLFF
TRBJ1-1,TRBV29-1,.,.,TGCAGCGTTGCCCCCGCAGGGGATTACACTGAAGCTTTCTTT,CSVAPAGDYTEAFF
TRBJ2-5,TRBV10-3,TRBD2,.,TGTGCCATCAGCCCTAGCGGGGGAAGCCAAGAGACCCAGTACTTC,CAISPSGGSQETQYF
TRBJ1-2,TRBV5-1,TRBD1,.,TGCGCCAGCAGCTCGGACAGGGTTGGCTACACCTTC,CASSSDRVGYTF
TRBJ1-4,TRBV5-1,TRBD1,.,TGCGCCAGCAGCCCACGGGACAGGTCGGTTGAAAAACTGTTTTTT,CASSPRDRSVEKLFF
TRBJ1-5,TRBV27,.,.,TGTGCCAGCAGTCCCCGGTGGGACTCCAATCAGCCCCAGCATTTT,CASSPRWDSNQPQHF
TRBJ1-1,TRBV29-1,TRBD1,.,TGCAGCGGTGACAGGGAGGTCACTGAAGCTTTCTTT,CSGDREVTEAFF
TRBJ1-1,TRBV10-1,.,.,TGCGCCAGCAGTGAGACGGGGGGGACTGAAGCTTTCTTT,CASSETGGTEAFF
TRBJ2-5,TRBV3-1/TRBV3-2,.,.,TGTGCCAGCAGACCGGGACATACTCAAGAGACCCAGTACTTC,CASRPGHTQETQYF
TRBJ2-7,TRBV6-5,.,once,TGTGCCAGCAGCCAGCAGGGGTCGGAGCAGTACTTC,CASSQQGSEQYF
TRBJ2-5,TRBV20-1,.,once,TGCAGTGCTAGTTCAATCCGACAGCAAGAGACCCAGTACTTC,CSASSIRQQETQYF
TRBJ1-5,TRBV6-1,TRBD1,.,TGTGCCAGCAGTGACGAGGGGGCGAGCAATCAGCCCCAGCATTTT,CASSDEGASNQPQHF
TRBJ2-1,TRBV6-1,TRBD2,.,TGTGCCAGCAGTGAAGTAGGGAGGGGCGGCAGTGAGCAGTTCTTC,CASSEVGRGGSEQFF
TRBJ2-2,TRBV19,TRBD2,.,TGTGCCAGTAGTATGCTCCCAGCGGGGGGGACCGGGGAGCTGTTTTTT,CASSMLPAGGTGELFF
TRBJ2-7,TRBV3-1/TRBV3-2,TRBD2,.,TGTGCCAGCAGCCAAGAACTTGCGGGGGGGCCGATGGGCGAGCAGTACTTC,CASSQELAGGPMGEQYF
TRBJ2-5,TRBV15,TRBD2,.,TGTGCCACCAGCGTCCAGACTAGCGGGGGGGCGGAGACCCAGTACTTC,CATSVQTSGGAETQYF